This T cell receptor (beta chain) was sequenced during a study of CXCR3-negative and CXCR3-positive naive CD8 T cells. Study results and limitations: Memory cells showed distinct TRBV-TRBJ patterns, while the two naive subsets matched. Much lower diversity was found in memory CD8+ cells, while both naive subsets had comparably high diversity.

TRB cDNA libraries were made by UMI-labeled 5' RACE. TCRdb re-called the 5' RACE reads and gives one entry per CDR3 protein, without DNA. There are more than 50,000 distinct CDR3 sequences in the sample, with about 0.4% held by the top ten. The germline CDR1 and CDR2 sequences are SGHTA and FQGTGA. The CDR3 consists of 16 residues. Concerning this clonotype: Its antigen is not known.

The chain uses TRBV7-3 and TRBJ2-3. This sequence originates from a human donor in good health. Some clones in this sample may be carry-over from other donors' samples. The sequenced sample was naive CXCR3- CD8+ T cells from blood. As for subset: CD45RO-CCR7+CD27+CD95- naive CD8+ T cells lacking CXCR3 (TNR3-). CDR3 residues: CASSSLQPVSTDTQYF.